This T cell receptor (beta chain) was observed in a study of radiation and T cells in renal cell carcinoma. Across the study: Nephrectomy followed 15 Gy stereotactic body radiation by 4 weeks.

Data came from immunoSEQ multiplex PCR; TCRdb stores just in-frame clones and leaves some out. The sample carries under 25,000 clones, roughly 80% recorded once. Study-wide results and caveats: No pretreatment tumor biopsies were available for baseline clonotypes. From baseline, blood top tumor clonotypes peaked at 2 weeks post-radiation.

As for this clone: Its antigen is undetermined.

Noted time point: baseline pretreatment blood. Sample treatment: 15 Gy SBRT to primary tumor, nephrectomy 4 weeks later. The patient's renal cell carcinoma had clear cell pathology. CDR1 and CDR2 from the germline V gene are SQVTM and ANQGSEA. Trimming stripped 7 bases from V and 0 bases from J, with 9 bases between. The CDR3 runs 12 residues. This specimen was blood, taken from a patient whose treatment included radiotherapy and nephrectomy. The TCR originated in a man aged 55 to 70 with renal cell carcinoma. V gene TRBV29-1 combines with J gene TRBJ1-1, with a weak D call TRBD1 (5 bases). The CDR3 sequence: CSGSGLNTEAFF. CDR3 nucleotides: TGCAGCGGGTCAGGGTTGAACACTGAAGCTTTCTTT. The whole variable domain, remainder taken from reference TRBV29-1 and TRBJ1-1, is SAVISQKPSRDICQRGTSLTIQCQVDSQVTMMFWYRQQPGQSLTLIATANQGSEATYESGFVIDKFPISRPNLTFSTLTVSNMSPEDSSIYLCSGSGLNTEAFFGQGTRLTVV.